One sample yielded the 17 T cell receptor beta chains listed below, sequenced in a study of T-cell memory formation after mild COVID-19. Each CDR3 protein gets one entry after TCRdb re-called the 5' RACE reads with MiXCR. The sample has roughly 310,000 distinct CDR3 sequences, around 15% seen once; the top ten hold about a fifth. Sequencing was done on a sample of PBMCs or a T cell subset sorted from them (not recorded which). These receptor sequences come from a man aged 18 to 30 who had mild COVID-19 (a few samples of this study predate the infection). Cell type and time point are not known.

V usage is TRBV4-2 and J usage is TRBJ2-3; 7 positions agree with TRBD2. The V gene end was trimmed by 1 base and the J gene end by 3 bases; junction bases not matched to a gene: 4. The length of the CDR3 is 15 residues. Per the germline V gene, CDR1 is LGHNA and CDR2 is YNFKEQ. DNA for the CDR3: TGTGCCAGCAGCCAAGTTGGGGGAGGGACAGATACGCAGTATTTT. Its protein product is CASSQVGGGTDTQYF.

This clonotype was counted only a few times. The V gene is TRBV28, the J gene TRBJ1-6; 9 bases fit TRBD1. This CDR3 is 14 amino acids long. Trimming removed 4 bases from V and 13 bases from J; junction bases left unmatched: 8. The germline V gene encodes CDR1 MDHEN and CDR2 SYDVKM. The CDR3 DNA is TGTGCCAGCAGTTGGGACAGGGTATTAACGCCCCTCCACTTT. It specifies CASSWDRVLTPLHF.

This clonotype was recorded many times. V gene TRBV5-1 combines with J gene TRBJ2-5; TRBD2 agrees at 15 bases. The CDR3 runs to 16 residues. V trimming: 3 bases; J trimming: 3 bases; junction bases outside the gene matches: 3. In germline, CDR1 is SGHRS, CDR2 YFSETQ. The CDR3 loop reads CASSSGLAGGEETQYF. CDR3 sequence (DNA): TGCGCCAGCAGCTCGGGACTAGCGGGGGGCGAAGAGACCCAGTACTTC.

This clonotype was seen a handful of times. The gene calls are TRBV3-1 and TRBJ2-5, with 7 nucleotides matching TRBD2. The germline CDR1 and CDR2 sequences are LGHDT and YNNKEL (reference sequence). V was clipped by 1 base and J by 1 base; unmatched bases: 6. CDR3 length: 16 amino acids. The CDR3: CASSQAAGRGQETQYF. CDR3 DNA sequence: TGTGCCAGCAGCCAAGCGGCGGGGAGGGGCCAAGAGACCCAGTACTTC.

This chain links TRBV6-2 or TRBV6-3 with TRBJ2-7; D call uncertain. Trimming stripped 5 bases from V and 9 bases from J, with 14 bases between. The CDR3 contains 12 residues. Germline V gives CDR1 MNHEY, CDR2 SVGEGT. For the CDR3, the DNA is TGTGCCAGCAGTCTCCCCGGCGTGCGGCAGTACTTC. Translated: CASSLPGVRQYF.

This clonotype came up a few times. The rearrangement links TRBV5-5 to TRBJ1-3, with D maybe TRBD1 (5 bases). This CDR3 is built from 12 residues. V gave up 4 bases and J gave up 13 bases, with 15 bases separating them. Germline V gives CDR1 SGHKS, CDR2 YYEKEE (reference sequence). The CDR3 nucleotides read TGTGCCAGCAGCCCGCGGGACCTGACTATATATTTT. This sequence encodes CASSPRDLTIYF.

The table lists this clonotype with a few counts. The chain carries TRBV10-1 and TRBJ2-2; 9 nucleotides match TRBD1. V lost 3 bases to trimming and J lost 2 bases; unmatched junction nucleotides: 7. The CDR3 loop spans 17 amino acids. Germline V gene data show CDR1 as WNHNN and CDR2 as SYGVQD (reference sequence). The DNA of the CDR3 is TGCGCCAGCAGTGAAGGACAGGGGAGGGTTAACACCGGGGAGCTGTTTTTT. Protein: CASSEGQGRVNTGELFF.

This clonotype was detected ten times or more. J is TRBJ1-3 and V is TRBV3-1, with D unclear. The CDR3 length is 13 residues. Germline V gives CDR1 LGHDT, CDR2 YNNKEL (reference sequence). Trimming removed 0 bases from V and 4 bases from J, with 4 bases in between. CDR3: CASSQEAGNTIYF. Written as DNA, the CDR3 is TGTGCCAGCAGCCAAGAGGCCGGAAACACCATATATTTT.

In this sample, this clonotype turned up many times. The chain employs TRBV12-3 or TRBV12-4 and TRBJ1-4; 9 nucleotides align to TRBD1. Trimming cost V 3 bases and J 7 bases; bases outside gene matches: 6. The CDR3 spans 15 residues. For the CDR3, the DNA is TGTGCCAGCAGTTTGTACAGGGGGCGCGGTGAAAAACTGTTTTTT. It encodes CASSLYRGRGEKLFF.

The rearrangement uses TRBV11-2 and TRBJ1-6; D remains unclear. With 2 bases removed from V and 7 bases from J, the gap between germline ends came to 15 bases. The germline CDR1 and CDR2 sequences are SGHAT and FQNNGV. The CDR3 is made up of 16 amino acids. CDR3 in DNA: TGTGCCAGCAGCTTACGTTCCGGCCGGCTAAATTCACCCCTCCACTTT. This gives the protein CASSLRSGRLNSPLHF.

The table lists this clonotype with many counts. V and J are TRBV7-3 and TRBJ2-3, with D maybe TRBD2 (7 bases). Germline loops: CDR1 SGHTA, CDR2 FQGTGA. This CDR3 contains 15 residues. Trimming cost V 2 bases and J 1 base, with 10 bases left between them. Written as DNA, the CDR3 is TGTGCCAGCAGCTTATACGGGGGGCGCACAGATACGCAGTATTTT. Its translation: CASSLYGGRTDTQYF.

V and J are TRBV6-5 and TRBJ2-1, with unresolved D. This CDR3 is built from 12 residues. Trimming left V 6 bases short and J 7 bases short, with 10 bases between. CDR1 is MNHEY and CDR2 is SVGAGI in the germline V gene. The CDR3 loop is CASSYAGNEQFF. The CDR3 nucleotides are TGTGCCAGCAGCTACGCCGGGAATGAGCAGTTCTTC.

This clonotype has a handful of counts. CDR3 loop: CASSFAGGTDTQYF. In DNA, the CDR3 is TGTGCCAGCAGTTTTGCTGGGGGGACAGATACGCAGTATTTT. The chain is built from TRBV12-3 or TRBV12-4 and TRBJ2-3, with TRBD2 as a possible D gene (6 bases). The CDR3 extends over 14 amino acids. Trimming shortened V by 3 bases and J by 3 bases, and 10 bases separated the two germline ends.

This clonotype turned up a few times. The chain links TRBV5-1 to TRBJ1-1; the match to TRBD1 covers 12 bases. The CDR3 loop spans 15 amino acids. Trimming took 4 bases from V and 5 from J; bases not matched to a gene: 6. The V gene's germline CDR1 is SGHRS and CDR2 YFSETQ. The DNA for the CDR3 is TGCGCCAGCAGCGAGGGACAGGGGGCCCGAACTGAAGCTTTCTTT. It specifies CASSEGQGARTEAFF. Based on the CDR3 plus reference TRBV5-1 and TRBJ1-1, the full variable domain is KAGVTQTPRYLIKTRGQQVTLSCSPISGHRSVSWYQQTPGQGLQFLFEYFSETQRNKGNFPGRFSGRQFSNSRSEMNVSTLELGDSALYLCASSEGQGARTEAFFGQGTRLTVV.

This clonotype was counted only a few times. V usage is TRBV5-8 and J usage is TRBJ2-5; 8 bases line up with TRBD2. There are 15 residues in the CDR3. Germline-derived CDR1 and CDR2 are SGHTS and YDEGEE. V shed 4 bases and J 2 bases; nucleotides not matched to a gene: 7. The CDR3 spells CASSAGGGQQETQYF. CDR3 bases: TGTGCCAGCAGCGCGGGGGGAGGACAGCAAGAGACCCAGTACTTC.

This clonotype has at least ten counts. The V and J genes are TRBV14 and TRBJ2-5; no reliable D call. Germline V gives CDR1 SGHDN, CDR2 FVKESK. The length of the CDR3 is 12 residues. The ends were cut back, 0 bases at V and 4 bases at J, with 3 bases in the middle. CDR3 in amino acids: CASSQEGETQYF. CDR3 sequence (DNA): TGTGCCAGCAGCCAAGAGGGAGAGACCCAGTACTTC.

V gene TRBV20-1 combines with J gene TRBJ2-5, with TRBD1 identical over 9 bases. The CDR3 length is 13 residues. In germline, CDR1 is DFQATT, CDR2 SNEGSKA (reference sequence). The V segment lost 6 bases and the J segment 6 bases; nucleotides outside the gene matches: 8. CDR3 residues: CSAPDRGSKTQYF. Here the CDR3 DNA reads TGCAGTGCCCCCGACAGGGGGTCGAAGACCCAGTACTTC.